The 27 T cell receptor beta chains in this list originate from one sample, sequenced in a study of blood T cells in healthy people across ages. Next came a second PCR, run for about 7 to 12 cycles, which used a sample-barcoded 5' primer along with a J-beta primer mix. Each CDR3 protein gets one entry after TCRdb re-called the 5' RACE reads with MiXCR. The repertoire consists of about 1.4 million distinct CDR3 sequences, with approximately 59% occurring once and the leading ten covering more than 6%. The sequenced sample was blood. Receptors were obtained from a man aged 18 to 29 in good health.

This clonotype turned up a few times. The chain is built from TRBV11-1 and TRBJ2-5; a weak D match, TRBD2 (5 bases). The CDR3 loop spans 14 amino acids. Germline V gene data show CDR1 as SGHAT and CDR2 as FQDESV (reference sequence). V lost 5 bases to trimming and J lost 5 bases, with 15 bases between them. The CDR3 loop is CASSPAGIQETQYF. CDR3 coding DNA: TGTGCCAGCAGCCCAGCCGGGATTCAGGAGACCCAGTACTTC.

This clonotype turned up a few times. This chain uses TRBV15 with TRBJ2-3; 8 bases map to TRBD2. The CDR3 runs 12 residues. V lost 8 bases and J lost 5; bases outside the gene matches: 3. The germline gives CDR1 LNHNV, CDR2 YYDKDF (reference sequence). The CDR3 sequence is CATGRGGDTQYF. The DNA of the CDR3 is TGTGCCACCGGACGGGGGGGAGATACGCAGTATTTT.

The rearrangement links TRBV4-1 to TRBJ2-7; D is unclear. Trimming pared 2 bases from V and 5 bases from J, leaving 16 bases between. The CDR3 has 15 residues. The germline CDR1 and CDR2 sequences are MGHRA and YSYEKL. The CDR3 loop is CASSQNRPMVDEQYF. The CDR3 nucleotides read TGCGCCAGCAGCCAAAATAGGCCTATGGTCGACGAGCAGTACTTC.

J is TRBJ2-5 and V is TRBV5-1; TRBD1 is a possible D gene (6 bases). Near its end, the DNA agrees better with TRBJ2-7, so the J call may be wrong. This CDR3 comprises 13 residues. From germline, CDR1 is SGHRS and CDR2 YFSETQ. The CDR3 here is CASSSIGTNEQYF. The CDR3 nucleotides are TGCGCCAGCAGCTCCATTGGGACAAACGAGCAGTACTTC.

This clonotype has a handful of counts. The genes are TRBV4-1 and TRBJ2-4; 9 bases map to TRBD2. Germline V lookup: CDR1 MGHRA, CDR2 YSYEKL. Germline trimming cut 4 bases from V and 6 bases from J; bases unmatched to any gene: 4. The CDR3 runs to 14 residues. This CDR3 is CASSRTSALNIQYF. Here the CDR3 DNA reads TGCGCCAGCAGCCGGACTAGCGCTCTAAACATTCAGTACTTC.

This clonotype occurred a few times. V usage is TRBV4-1 and J usage is TRBJ1-1; D gene uncertain. The CDR3 covers 11 residues. The V end lost 3 bases, the J end lost 5 bases, and 4 bases lay between the germline ends. From germline, CDR1 is MGHRA and CDR2 YSYEKL. The CDR3 region has the DNA TGCGCCAGCAGCCATTCGACTGAAGCTTTCTTT. It encodes CASSHSTEAFF.

This chain connects TRBV28 to TRBJ2-1; 9 bases fit TRBD1. J was trimmed by 4 bases and V by 2 bases; bases with no gene match: 3. Germline V gene lookup returns CDR1 MDHEN and CDR2 SYDVKM. The CDR3 length is 15 residues. CDR3 residues: CASSLGTGIYNEQFF. DNA of the CDR3: TGTGCCAGCAGTTTAGGGACAGGGATTTACAATGAGCAGTTCTTC.

The rearrangement joins TRBV6-2 or TRBV6-3 to TRBJ2-5; D unclear. Germline values: CDR1 MNHEY, CDR2 SVGEGT. The CDR3 has 14 amino acids. V was pared by 6 bases and J by 0 bases, with 11 bases between. CDR3 protein: CASSPKVYQETQYF. CDR3 coding DNA: TGTGCCAGCAGCCCGAAAGTGTACCAAGAGACCCAGTACTTC.

J is TRBJ2-1 and V is TRBV7-2; 8 bases line up with TRBD2. The J call may be incorrect, as the DNA end agrees better with TRBJ2-7. The CDR3 length is 18 residues. Germline V gives CDR1 SGHTA, CDR2 FQGNSA. The CDR3 loop reads CASSLPGSGGSTYNEQYF. As DNA, the CDR3 is TGTGCCAGCAGCTTACCGGGGAGCGGGGGAAGTACCTACAATGAGCAGTACTTC.

This chain joins TRBV11-1 and TRBJ2-7; 7 bases are shared with TRBD2. Germline trimming cut 5 bases from V and 7 bases from J; bases unmatched to any gene: 14. The germline CDR1 and CDR2 sequences are SGHAT and FQDESV (reference sequence). CDR3 length: 15 residues. The CDR3 protein is CASSLPGLRFHEQYF. The CDR3 region has the DNA TGTGCCAGCAGCCTCCCGGGACTAAGATTCCATGAGCAGTACTTC. Full variable domain (outside the CDR3, taken from reference TRBV11-1 and TRBJ2-7): EAEVAQSPRYKITEKSQAVAFWCDPISGHATLYWYRQILGQGPELLVQFQDESVVDDSQLPKDRFSAERLKGVDSTLKIQPAELGDSAMYLCASSLPGLRFHEQYFGPGTRLTVT.

This clonotype was detected a few times. This chain's CDR3 is CASTLMASGEYNEQFF. As DNA, the CDR3 is TGCGCCAGCACCCTCATGGCTAGTGGGGAATACAATGAGCAGTTCTTC. V gene TRBV5-1 combines with J gene TRBJ2-1; D gene uncertain. The CDR3 has 16 residues. The V end lost 6 bases, the J end lost 4 bases, and 20 bases lay between the germline ends. Looked up from germline, CDR1 is SGHRS and CDR2 is YFSETQ.

As to this clonotype: This may come from a read error, since a much larger clone is one base off. This chain uses TRBV2 with TRBJ1-2; 9 nucleotides match TRBD1. The CDR3 length is 15 residues. The V segment lost 10 bases and the J segment 3 bases; nucleotides outside the gene matches: 12. Germline CDR1 and CDR2: SNHLY and FYNNEI. This chain's CDR3 is CANRVGTGPYYGYTF. CDR3 DNA sequence: TGTGCCAACAGGGTTGGGACAGGGCCCTACTATGGCTACACCTTC.

The V call is TRBV4-3, the J call TRBJ1-2; a possible D gene is TRBD1 (5 bases). The V end was cut by 4 bases, the J end by 4 bases, with 25 bases between. Germline V gene lookup returns CDR1 LGHNA and CDR2 YSLEER. The CDR3 consists of 18 residues. The DNA for the CDR3 is TGCGCCAGCAGCCGGAACACGGGACGTATGGCCCCTGGCTATGGCTACACCTTC. It yields the protein CASSRNTGRMAPGYGYTF.

The rearrangement joins TRBV7-9 to TRBJ2-5; 9 bases agree with TRBD2. The end of the DNA is better explained by TRBJ2-7, so the J call may be wrong. The CDR3 runs 14 residues. Germline values: CDR1 SEHNR, CDR2 FQNEAQ (reference sequence). This CDR3 reads CASGPSGITYEQYF. CDR3 sequence (DNA): TGTGCCAGCGGACCTAGCGGGATTACCTACGAGCAGTACTTC.

The genes are TRBV2 and TRBJ2-7, with D uncertain. CDR3 length: 12 residues. V was trimmed by 7 bases and J by 3 bases, leaving 10 bases between them. Germline V lookup: CDR1 SNHLY, CDR2 FYNNEI. The CDR3 DNA is TGTGCCAGCAAAGAAAGGAACTACGAGCAGTACTTC. It is translated as CASKERNYEQYF.

The gene calls are TRBV2 and TRBJ2-3; 8 nucleotides match TRBD2. The CDR3 contains 14 residues. Trimming cost V 7 bases and J 3 bases; bases outside gene matches: 6. Germline V gene data show CDR1 as SNHLY and CDR2 as FYNNEI. The CDR3: CASTGGRRTDTQYF. The DNA of the CDR3 is TGTGCCAGCACTGGCGGGAGGAGGACAGATACGCAGTATTTT.

For the CDR3, the DNA is TGTGCCAGCAGTTTACGATGGGTTTACGAGCAGTACTTC. Translation gives CASSLRWVYEQYF. The chain is built from TRBV28 and TRBJ2-7; D uncertain. CDR3 length: 13 residues. With 2 bases removed from V and 4 bases from J, the gap between germline ends came to 9 bases. Germline V gene data show CDR1 as MDHEN and CDR2 as SYDVKM. Combining the CDR3 with reference TRBV28 and TRBJ2-7 gives the whole variable domain DVKVTQSSRYLVKRTGEKVFLECVQDMDHENMFWYRQDPGLGLRLIYFSYDVKMKEKGDIPEGYSVSREKKERFSLILESASTNQTSMYLCASSLRWVYEQYFGPGTRLTVT.

This clonotype has more than one count but fewer than ten. The chain employs TRBV15 and TRBJ2-7; weak D call: TRBD2 (6 bases). Trimming stripped 5 bases from V and 2 bases from J, with 13 bases between. Looked up from germline, CDR1 is LNHNV and CDR2 is YYDKDF (reference sequence). CDR3 length equals 14 residues. The CDR3 loop reads CATSDKGRTYEQYF. CDR3 bases: TGTGCCACCAGCGACAAGGGGAGGACCTACGAGCAGTACTTC. The whole variable domain, filled in from reference TRBV15 and TRBJ2-7, reads DAMVIQNPRYQVTQFGKPVTLSCSQTLNHNVMYWYQQKSSQAPKLLFHYYDKDFNNEADTPDNFQSRRPNTSFCFLDIRSPGLGDTAMYLCATSDKGRTYEQYFGPGTRLTVT.

The chain combines TRBV28 with TRBJ1-5; no clear D. Germline values: CDR1 MDHEN, CDR2 SYDVKM. V gave up 7 bases and J gave up 4 bases, with 14 bases separating them. There are 14 residues in the CDR3. The CDR3 sequence: CASTLPRQNQPQHF. CDR3 sequence (DNA): TGTGCCAGCACCCTACCTAGACAAAATCAGCCCCAGCATTTT. Looking up the rest from reference TRBV28 and TRBJ1-5 gives the full variable domain: DVKVTQSSRYLVKRTGEKVFLECVQDMDHENMFWYRQDPGLGLRLIYFSYDVKMKEKGDIPEGYSVSREKKERFSLILESASTNQTSMYLCASTLPRQNQPQHFGDGTRLSIL.

V usage is TRBV12-3 or TRBV12-4 and J usage is TRBJ2-5; D is perhaps TRBD1 or TRBD2 (5 bases each). The CDR3 extends over 16 amino acids. V was cut by 0 bases and J by 3 bases, with 14 bases left in between. The CDR3 region has the DNA TGTGCCAGCAGTTTAGCGGGTGCAGGGACCGAAGAGACCCAGTACTTC. It yields the protein CASSLAGAGTEETQYF.

The V call is TRBV29-1, the J call TRBJ2-3; perhaps TRBD2 as D (6 bases). V was clipped by 8 bases and J by 0 bases, with 18 bases between them. The CDR3 is made up of 15 amino acids. CDR1 and CDR2 from the germline V gene are SQVTM and ANQGSEA. The CDR3 region has the DNA TGCAGCATCCCTTCGACGGGGACTAGCACAGATACGCAGTATTTT. It encodes CSIPSTGTSTDTQYF.

The rearrangement uses TRBV13 and TRBJ2-7; D gene ambiguous. Trimming took off 5 bases at V and 6 bases at J, with 17 bases between the two ends. The CDR3 extends over 14 amino acids. Germline CDR1 is PRHDT and CDR2 is FYEKMQ (reference sequence). CDR3 nucleotides: TGTGCCAGCAGCGGATCCGCCCGTCCTACCGAGCAGTACTTC. Residues: CASSGSARPTEQYF.

This clonotype was counted many times. The chain links TRBV29-1 to TRBJ1-2, with D tentatively TRBD1 (5 bases). The CDR3 contains 12 residues. The V end lost 4 bases, the J end lost 3 bases, and 9 bases lay between the germline ends. Germline values: CDR1 SQVTM, CDR2 ANQGSEA. In DNA, the CDR3 is TGCAGCGTTGGTGAAGGGGACTATGGCTACACCTTC. Protein sequence: CSVGEGDYGYTF. Full variable domain (rest looked up from reference TRBV29-1 and TRBJ1-2): SAVISQKPSRDICQRGTSLTIQCQVDSQVTMMFWYRQQPGQSLTLIATANQGSEATYESGFVIDKFPISRPNLTFSTLTVSNMSPEDSSIYLCSVGEGDYGYTFGSGTRLTVV.

Only a few counts were recorded for this clonotype. V and J are TRBV6-5 and TRBJ2-5, with unresolved D. V was trimmed by 6 bases and J by 4 bases, leaving 12 bases between them. The CDR3 spans 13 residues. The germline CDR1 and CDR2 sequences are MNHEY and SVGAGI. The DNA of the CDR3 is TGTGCCAGCAGACTACCCGGCCGAGAGACCCAGTACTTC. It is translated as CASRLPGRETQYF.

In this sample, this clonotype turned up a few times. This rearrangement joins TRBV3-1 to TRBJ1-2; the D is unclear. Trimming removed 1 base from V and 4 bases from J, with 10 bases in between. Germline assignment: CDR1 LGHDT and CDR2 YNNKEL (reference sequence). The CDR3 is made up of 14 amino acids. The CDR3 nucleotides are TGTGCCAGCAGCCAAGTTATGGGAACCTATGGCTACACCTTC. It encodes CASSQVMGTYGYTF. The full variable domain, completed using reference TRBV3-1 and TRBJ1-2, is DTAVSQTPKYLVTQMGNDKSIKCEQNLGHDTMYWYKQDSKKFLKIMFSYNNKELIINETVPNRFSPKSPDKAHLNLHINSLELGDSAVYFCASSQVMGTYGYTFGSGTRLTVV.

The chain recombines TRBV20-1 with TRBJ2-3, with a tentative D call TRBD2 (5 bases). CDR3 length equals 16 residues. Germline-derived CDR1 and CDR2 are DFQATT and SNEGSKA (reference sequence). The V and J ends lost 0 bases and 4 bases respectively, with 17 bases between them. The CDR3 DNA is TGCAGTGCTAGAGATCCCGCTAGCCTTACCTCAGATACGCAGTATTTT. Encoded protein: CSARDPASLTSDTQYF.

The chain links TRBV6-1 to TRBJ1-1; the D is unclear. The germline gives CDR1 MNHNS, CDR2 SASEGT. The CDR3 extends over 13 amino acids. The ends were cut back, 7 bases at V and 5 bases at J, with 14 bases in the middle. CDR3 residues: CASTATSFTEAFF. CDR3 sequence (DNA): TGTGCCAGCACAGCAACAAGTTTTACTGAAGCTTTCTTT.